Below are 25 T cell receptor beta chains sequenced from a single sample in a study of regulatory T cells in long-lasting Graves disease. Arm-PCR with iRepertoire HTBI primers amplified the CDR3 regions for these TCR beta libraries. TCRdb called the multiplex PCR reads again in MiXCR, with one record for every CDR3 protein. Altogether about 420,000 distinct CDR3 sequences are present, about a sixth being singletons, with the ten largest covering under 30%. Noted time point: newly diagnosed GD, antithyroid drugs for less than 3 months. PBMC RNA was the source of the TCR library. These same records also appear under a second study, on T cells in Graves' hyperthyroidism and ophthalmopathy.

Here the sequenced sample was peripheral blood mononuclear cells (PBMCs), taken at new diagnosis, from a patient treated with antithyroid drugs. The receptors here all came from a woman aged 18 to 35 with Graves disease.

This clonotype showed up many times. The chain combines TRBV11-1 with TRBJ2-1, with TRBD1 matching over 10 bases. This CDR3 comprises 16 residues. The V and J ends lost 6 bases and 7 bases, in that order; junction bases with no gene match: 12. Germline V lookup: CDR1 SGHAT, CDR2 FQDESV (reference sequence). The DNA of the CDR3 is TGTGCCAGCAGTCGAATCGGGACAGGGGAAAAGAATGAGCAGTTCTTC. Its translation is CASSRIGTGEKNEQFF.

The chain links TRBV24-1 to TRBJ2-1, with TRBD1 as a possible D gene (6 bases). The CDR3 is 19 amino acids. Between the trimmed V and J ends, which lost 1 base and 0 bases, there was a span of 18 bases. Per the germline V gene, CDR1 is KGHDR and CDR2 is SFDVKD. In DNA form, the CDR3 reads TGTGCCACCAGTGATTTTGCAGGGGCTGGTGGAAGCTCCTACAATGAGCAGTTCTTC. Translating gives CATSDFAGAGGSSYNEQFF.

This clonotype was observed many times. The genes are TRBV18 and TRBJ2-7, with 11 bases identical to TRBD2. The trim removed 2 bases at V and 6 bases at J, leaving 9 bases unmatched. Germline-derived CDR1 and CDR2 are KGHSH and LQKENI. This CDR3 is 16 amino acids long. The CDR3 is CASSPLQGLAVSEQYF. CDR3 bases: TGTGCCAGCTCACCATTGCAGGGACTAGCGGTCTCCGAGCAGTACTTC. Full variable domain (outside the CDR3, taken from reference TRBV18 and TRBJ2-7): NAGVMQNPRHLVRRRGQEARLRCSPMKGHSHVYWYRQLPEEGLKFMVYLQKENIIDESGMPKERFSAEFPKEGPSILRIQQVVRGDSAAYFCASSPLQGLAVSEQYFGPGTRLTVT.

Note on this clonotype: Just one base apart from a much larger clone, this may be a read error. CDR3 in amino acids: CASSTTSGGSNEQFF. The CDR3 DNA sequence: TGTGCCAGCAGCACCACTAGCGGGGGTAGCAATGAGCAGTTCTTC. This sequence joins TRBV7-3 and TRBJ2-1; 11 bases line up with TRBD2. The CDR3 has 15 residues. The V gene's germline CDR1 is SGHTA and CDR2 FQGTGA. Losses at the gene ends were 5 bases for V and 6 bases for J; bases not matched to a gene: 6.

This clonotype was recorded many times. The V gene is TRBV2, the J gene TRBJ1-2; no firm D call. Trimming removed 7 bases at V and 2 bases at J, with 5 bases between. There are 11 residues in the CDR3. The germline V gene has CDR1 SNHLY and CDR2 FYNNEI. The CDR3 region is CASTGNYGYTF. CDR3 bases: TGTGCCAGCACTGGAAACTATGGCTACACCTTC.

This clonotype was seen at least ten times. The rearrangement uses TRBV27 and TRBJ2-1; D could derive from TRBD1 or TRBD2 (5 bases each). CDR1 MNHEY and CDR2 SMNVEV come from the germline V gene (reference sequence). The CDR3 runs to 16 residues. V was cut by 0 bases and J by 2 bases, with 11 bases left in between. The CDR3 nucleotides are TGTGCCAGCAGTTTATCCATAAGAGGGGCCTACAATGAGCAGTTCTTC. This encodes CASSLSIRGAYNEQFF.

In its sample, this clonotype was seen many times. CDR3 amino acids: CASSFGSGRAGGEQFF. CDR3 DNA: TGTGCCAGCAGCTTCGGTAGCGGGAGGGCAGGAGGTGAGCAGTTCTTC. The chain combines TRBV11-2 with TRBJ2-1, with 11 bases matching TRBD2. The CDR3 has 16 residues. Germline CDR1 SGHAT, CDR2 FQNNGV. J was trimmed by 9 bases and V by 3 bases; bases with no gene match: 10.

The J gene is TRBJ2-3, the V gene TRBV7-2; D is ambiguous. Germline values: CDR1 SGHTA, CDR2 FQGNSA. This CDR3 spans 16 amino acids. Between the trimmed V and J ends, which lost 2 bases and 2 bases, there was a span of 14 bases. CDR3 protein: CASSLNPGPNTDTQYF. DNA for the CDR3: TGTGCCAGCAGCTTAAACCCCGGGCCTAACACAGATACGCAGTATTTT.

This clonotype was counted many times. V usage is TRBV7-9 and J usage is TRBJ1-1; D gene uncertain. CDR3 length equals 15 residues. CDR1 is SEHNR, CDR2 FQNEAQ, per germline (reference sequence). V was trimmed by 5 bases and J by 1 base, leaving 14 bases between them. The CDR3 spells CASSRLDGKNTEAFF. For the CDR3, the DNA is TGTGCCAGCAGCCGCCTGGACGGTAAGAACACTGAAGCTTTCTTT.

The chain couples TRBV2 to TRBJ1-2; TRBD1 is a possible D gene (5 bases). The germline V gene has CDR1 SNHLY and CDR2 FYNNEI. The CDR3 loop spans 16 amino acids. The V gene lost 6 bases and the J gene lost 2 bases, with 19 bases spanning the gap. CDR3 nucleotides: TGTGCCAGCAGCCCGAGCCCCGGGCAGGGCAACTATGGCTACACCTTC. Amino acids: CASSPSPGQGNYGYTF.

The chain carries TRBV29-1 and TRBJ2-7; no reliable D call. The V end was cut by 6 bases, the J end by 6 bases, with 15 bases between. The CDR3 consists of 12 residues. Germline CDR1 SQVTM, CDR2 ANQGSEA. The CDR3 nucleotides are TGCAGCGTCGAAAGGGTGGCAGGCGAGCAGTACTTC. Its translation: CSVERVAGEQYF.

The chain combines TRBV19 with TRBJ1-5, with D perhaps TRBD1 (5 bases). The CDR3 sequence is 15 residues long. Germline CDR1 and CDR2: LNHDA and SQIVND (reference sequence). Trimming shortened V by 3 bases and J by 0 bases, and 9 bases separated the two germline ends. The DNA for the CDR3 is TGTGCCAGTAGTATTTGGGGGGATAGCAATCAGCCCCAGCATTTT. Protein: CASSIWGDSNQPQHF.

This clonotype was seen at least ten times. This chain links TRBV2 with TRBJ1-4; D may be TRBD1 (5 bases). Trimming pared 5 bases from V and 5 bases from J, leaving 12 bases between. Germline CDR1 reads SNHLY; CDR2 reads FYNNEI. This CDR3 region has 14 residues. Here the CDR3 reads CASSSRDGNEKLFF. CDR3 sequence (DNA): TGTGCCAGCAGTTCCAGGGACGGCAATGAAAAACTGTTTTTT.

This clonotype was counted ten times or more. The rearrangement links TRBV3-1 to TRBJ1-1; weak D call: TRBD1 (5 bases). This CDR3 contains 15 residues. Germline values: CDR1 LGHDT, CDR2 YNNKEL (reference sequence). Trimming cost V 3 bases and J 0 bases, with 11 bases left between them. Here the CDR3 DNA reads TGTGCCAGCAGCCAGACGGGACCAATGAACACTGAAGCTTTCTTT. It yields the protein CASSQTGPMNTEAFF.

Concerning this clonotype: One end of the junction fails to match germline, which may point to a read error. The V call is TRBV7-9, the J call TRBJ2-5; D may be TRBD2 (6 bases). This CDR3 has 17 amino acids. CDR1 and CDR2 from the germline V gene are SEHNR and FQNEAQ (reference sequence). DNA of the CDR3: TGTGCCAGCAGCCGGGCAATGCCAGGGAGGCTCCAAGAGGCCCAGTACTTC. This sequence encodes CASSRAMPGRLQEAQYF. The variable domain in full, with the rest retrieved from reference TRBV7-9 and TRBJ2-5, is DTGVSQNPRHKITKRGQNVTFRCDPISEHNRLYWYRQTLGQGPEFLTYFQNEAQLEKSRLLSDRFSAERPKGSFSTLEIQRTEQGDSAMYLCASSRAMPGRLQEAQYFGPGTRLLVL.

V usage is TRBV5-1 and J usage is TRBJ2-1; 7 positions match TRBD2. The ends lost 2 bases at V and 7 bases at J; junction bases unmatched: 9. This CDR3 has 15 amino acids. The germline V gene has CDR1 SGHRS and CDR2 YFSETQ. CDR3 DNA sequence: TGCGCCAGCAGCTTAGGACTAGGGATATTGAATGAGCAGTTCTTC. This codes for CASSLGLGILNEQFF.

The rearrangement joins TRBV3-1 to TRBJ1-2; 7 nucleotides align to TRBD1. V was clipped by 7 bases and J by 5 bases; unmatched bases: 4. The CDR3 has 12 residues. Per the germline V gene, CDR1 is LGHDT and CDR2 is YNNKEL (reference sequence). This CDR3 is CASTGGGYGYTF. The DNA for the CDR3 is TGTGCCAGCACAGGGGGGGGTTATGGCTACACCTTC.

Ten or more counts support this clonotype. The genes are TRBV28 and TRBJ1-5; no firm D call. With 5 bases removed from V and 6 bases from J, the gap between germline ends came to 17 bases. This CDR3 has 15 residues. Germline loops: CDR1 MDHEN, CDR2 SYDVKM. CDR3 in DNA: TGTGCCAGCAGTCCCACCCGGGCCGCAGGTCAGCCCCAGCATTTT. This encodes CASSPTRAAGQPQHF.

This clonotype showed up many times. The gene calls are TRBV12-3 or TRBV12-4 and TRBJ2-1; D call uncertain. The CDR3 totals 17 residues. The V and J ends lost 10 bases and 0 bases respectively, with 22 bases between them. DNA for the CDR3: TGTGCCAACCAGAAGTGGAGCGCCCAGAGCTCCTACAATGAGCAGTTCTTC. This codes for CANQKWSAQSSYNEQFF.

This clonotype was recorded at least ten times. Its ends do not fully match the called genes, so a read error is possible. The rearrangement links TRBV2 to TRBJ2-7; D possibly matches TRBD1 or TRBD2 (6 bases each). The CDR3 sequence is 12 residues long. The germline gives CDR1 SNHLY, CDR2 FYNNEI. The chain's CDR3 is CASSERGGLEDF. The CDR3 DNA follows: TGTGCCAGCAGTGAACGAGGGGGGTTAGAGGACTTC.

The V and J genes are TRBV6-1 and TRBJ2-1, with 7 bases aligning to TRBD2. With 7 bases clipped from V and 9 bases from J, the junction kept 6 bases outside the gene matches. The CDR3 sequence is 12 residues long. Germline CDR1 and CDR2: MNHNS and SASEGT. CDR3 in amino acids: CASMREWGEQFF. CDR3 DNA sequence: TGTGCCAGCATGCGGGAGTGGGGTGAGCAGTTCTTC.

This clonotype was seen only a few times. V and J are TRBV4-1 and TRBJ2-5; 11 bases line up with TRBD2. Germline loops: CDR1 MGHRA, CDR2 YSYEKL. With 0 bases clipped from V and 4 bases from J, the junction kept 7 bases outside the gene matches. The CDR3 is 17 amino acids. CDR3 in amino acids: CASSQDVAGGWRETQYF. CDR3 in DNA: TGCGCCAGCAGCCAAGATGTAGCGGGAGGGTGGAGAGAGACCCAGTACTTC.

This clonotype turned up a few times. The chain links TRBV2 to TRBJ2-3; 11 bases align to TRBD2. The J call may be wrong; the DNA end is better matched by TRBJ2-7. Germline V gene lookup returns CDR1 SNHLY and CDR2 FYNNEI. The CDR3 sequence is 17 residues long. CDR3 coding DNA: TGTGCCAGCAGTGAACGGATGACTAGCGGGAAGATATACGAGCAGTACTTC. Encoded protein: CASSERMTSGKIYEQYF.

This clonotype was picked up many times. This chain connects TRBV13 to TRBJ2-1; 8 bases agree with TRBD2. Germline values: CDR1 PRHDT, CDR2 FYEKMQ (reference sequence). With 2 bases clipped from V and 4 bases from J, the junction kept 4 bases outside the gene matches. The CDR3 has 15 amino acids. The CDR3 coding sequence is TGTGCCAGCAGCTTACGACGGGAGGGTTACAATGAGCAGTTCTTC. Its translation is CASSLRREGYNEQFF.

In this sample, this clonotype turned up many times. The chain carries TRBV27 and TRBJ1-4; D is unresolved. The CDR3 sequence is 15 residues long. Trimming pared 2 bases from V and 5 bases from J, leaving 12 bases between. The germline V gene encodes CDR1 MNHEY and CDR2 SMNVEV (reference sequence). The CDR3 region is CASSLILGSNEKLFF. CDR3 nucleotides: TGTGCCAGCAGTTTAATTCTAGGATCGAATGAAAAACTGTTTTTT.